This TCR beta chain was sequenced in a study of blood T cell repertoires in COVID-19. At the level of the study: Specimens from acute and convalescent COVID-19 originated in the United States, Italy and Spain.

As handled by the study authors: Nucleated cell number was recorded as an estimate derived from reference gene primer amplification. Clones were read by immunoSEQ multiplex PCR, and TCRdb kept only the in-frame ones, dropping some. The DNA was the basis for D and trimming; V, J and clone size are from that table. The profile shows more than 200,000 clones, roughly 84% of them singletons. The CDR3 is 16 residues long. The source material was peripheral blood. The chain carries TRBV21-1 and TRBJ2-3; TRBD2, as called in the table, went unchecked against the DNA. TRBV21-1 is termed a pseudogene. The source of this sequence is a woman aged 40 to 49 with active or convalescent COVID-19. The DNA for the CDR3 is TGTGCCAGCAGCAGAGGACTAGCGGTGTACACAGATACGCAGTATTTT. This translates into CASSRGLAVYTDTQYF.